The 26 T cell receptor beta chains given below trace back to one sample, sequenced in a study of glioma-infiltrating T cells after dendritic cell vaccination. As to time point: after dendritic cell vaccination, including at tumor progression/relapse. Some clones are missing from TCRdb's copy, which holds only in-frame ones; the method was immunoSEQ multiplex PCR. The data hold tens of thousands of clones, with about nine tenths observed a single time. The sequencing here drew on blood, taken after dendritic cell vaccination. The receptors stem from a human donor with glioblastoma.

The chain joins TRBV11-3 to TRBJ1-2; TRBD1 is a possible D gene (6 bases). The CDR3 sequence is 13 residues long. Germline V gene data show CDR1 as SGHNT and CDR2 as YENEEA. With 4 bases removed from V and 2 bases from J, the gap between germline ends came to 8 bases. The CDR3 DNA reads TGTGCCAGCAGCTCACAGGGAAACTATGGCTACACCTTC. The encoded protein is CASSSQGNYGYTF.

The gene calls are TRBV19 and TRBJ2-1; 10 bases align to TRBD2. The length of the CDR3 is 14 residues. The V gene end was trimmed by 7 bases and the J gene end by 5 bases; junction bases not matched to a gene: 5. CDR1 and CDR2 (germline): LNHDA, SQIVND (reference sequence). CDR3 sequence reads: CASKGTSADNEQFF. The CDR3 nucleotides read TGTGCCAGTAAAGGGACTAGCGCCGACAATGAGCAGTTCTTC.

The V gene is TRBV5-4, the J gene TRBJ2-3; 12 nucleotides align to TRBD2. V lost 4 bases and J lost 8; bases outside the gene matches: 8. Germline V gene lookup returns CDR1 SGHNT and CDR2 YYREEE (reference sequence). This CDR3 has 15 amino acids. The CDR3 protein is CASSARTSGDPTQYF. CDR3 bases: TGTGCCAGCAGCGCGAGGACTAGCGGGGATCCTACGCAGTATTTT.

V usage is TRBV5-1 and J usage is TRBJ1-2, with D uncertain. From germline, CDR1 is SGHRS and CDR2 YFSETQ. Trimming removed 5 bases at V and 2 bases at J, with 7 bases between. The CDR3 has 12 residues. CDR3 sequence reads: CASRRENYGYTF. In DNA, the CDR3 is TGCGCCAGCAGAAGGGAGAACTATGGCTACACCTTC.

V usage is TRBV10-1 and J usage is TRBJ2-7, with 9 bases lining up with TRBD1. The CDR3 is 16 amino acids. The trim removed 1 base at V and 3 bases at J, leaving 7 bases unmatched. In germline, CDR1 is WNHNN, CDR2 SYGVQD (reference sequence). The CDR3: CASSEYRTGDHYEQYF. In DNA, the CDR3 is TGCGCCAGCAGTGAGTACCGGACAGGGGACCACTACGAGCAGTACTTC.

This chain links TRBV5-1 with TRBJ2-3; TRBD2 matches at 7 bases. The CDR3 length is 16 residues. Losses at the gene ends were 0 bases for V and 1 base for J; bases not matched to a gene: 5. Germline V gene data show CDR1 as SGHRS and CDR2 as YFSETQ. The CDR3 is CASSLAALAGTDTQYF. The CDR3 DNA reads TGCGCCAGCAGCTTGGCCGCTCTAGCGGGCACAGATACGCAGTATTTT.

In this sample, this clone turned up once. The chain has TRBV29-1 and TRBJ2-1; weak D call: TRBD1 (5 bases). The CDR3 is made up of 15 amino acids. The germline V and J ends were trimmed by 4 bases and 2 bases, with 15 bases remaining between them. In germline, CDR1 is SQVTM, CDR2 ANQGSEA. The CDR3 DNA sequence: TGCAGCGTTGGGGGCAGGGAAAATACCTACAATGAGCAGTTCTTC. It encodes CSVGGRENTYNEQFF.

The rearrangement links TRBV2 to TRBJ2-1; the D gene is possibly TRBD1 (6 bases). This CDR3 spans 18 amino acids. V dropped 5 bases and J dropped 0 bases, with 20 bases sitting between them. CDR1 and CDR2 from the germline V gene are SNHLY and FYNNEI. CDR3 nucleotide sequence: TGTGCCAGCAGTCCACCGGCAGGGACAAAGAGCTCCTACAATGAGCAGTTCTTC. Its translation is CASSPPAGTKSSYNEQFF.

The rearrangement links TRBV7-9 to TRBJ2-7; a possible D gene is TRBD1 (5 bases). CDR1 and CDR2 (germline): SEHNR, FQNEAQ (reference sequence). V shed 2 bases and J shed 2 bases, with 13 bases lying between them. This CDR3 comprises 15 residues. CDR3 coding DNA: TGTGCCAGCAGCTTAAGGGGAAAGGCCCCCTACGAGCAGTACTTC. Translation: CASSLRGKAPYEQYF.

The V and J genes are TRBV5-1 and TRBJ2-2, with D hard to call. The CDR3 is made up of 14 amino acids. Trimming shortened V by 0 bases and J by 8 bases, and 11 bases separated the two germline ends. Germline CDR1 and CDR2: SGHRS and YFSETQ. The CDR3 loop reads CASSLEITRGELFF. Written as DNA, the CDR3 is TGCGCCAGCAGCTTGGAGATCACTCGTGGGGAGCTGTTTTTT.

This chain links TRBV7-9 with TRBJ2-1, with 11 bases lining up with TRBD2. J lost 10 bases, V lost 1 base, and 6 bases had no gene match. Germline assignment: CDR1 SEHNR and CDR2 FQNEAQ (reference sequence). The CDR3 has 15 residues. For the CDR3, the DNA is TGTGCCAGCAGCTTAGTTTTAGCGGGAGGGGTGGAGCAGTTCTTC. It translates to CASSLVLAGGVEQFF.

This clone was observed a few times. CDR3 loop: CAIRDRAVGYYGYTF. CDR3 coding DNA: TGTGCCATCAGGGACAGGGCGGTCGGATACTATGGCTACACCTTC. The rearrangement links TRBV10-3 to TRBJ1-2; TRBD1 agrees at 8 bases. This CDR3 region has 15 residues. V shed 6 bases and J 3 bases; nucleotides not matched to a gene: 9. CDR1 and CDR2 from the germline V gene are ENHRY and SYGVKD.

The rearrangement joins TRBV11-2 to TRBJ1-2, with 8 bases fitting TRBD1. The CDR3 covers 13 residues. The junction had 6 bases not matched to a gene; V was cut back by 5 bases and J by 7 bases. The germline V gene has CDR1 SGHAT and CDR2 FQNNGV. The CDR3 DNA reads as TGTGCCAGCAGCGCTTACAGGGGGTCTGGCTACACCTTC. Protein: CASSAYRGSGYTF.

The chain carries TRBV7-8 and TRBJ1-2; TRBD1 might be the D (6 bases). Germline V CDR1 and CDR2: SGHVS, FQNEAQ. The CDR3 consists of 16 residues. The ends were cut back, 4 bases at V and 2 bases at J, with 17 bases in the middle. The CDR3 here is CASSSSRPDRNYGYTF. CDR3 DNA: TGTGCCAGCAGCTCAAGTAGGCCCGACAGGAACTATGGCTACACCTTC.

The rearrangement links TRBV9 to TRBJ1-1, with 7 bases fitting TRBD1. J was trimmed by 4 bases and V by 1 base; bases with no gene match: 7. The CDR3 has 15 residues. Germline CDR1 SGDLS, CDR2 YYNGEE. The CDR3 region has the DNA TGTGCCAGCAGCGTATATTCACAGGGGTCCACTGAAGCTTTCTTT. Protein product: CASSVYSQGSTEAFF.

The chain is built from TRBV7-6 and TRBJ2-7; no reliable D call. CDR3 size: 18 residues. With 1 base removed from V and 1 base from J, the gap between germline ends came to 20 bases. Germline loops: CDR1 SGHVS, CDR2 FNYEAQ. CDR3 in amino acids: CASSLGPPGLMSSYEQYF. The CDR3 nucleotides are TGTGCCAGCAGCTTAGGGCCGCCAGGCTTAATGTCTTCCTACGAGCAGTACTTC.

V is TRBV5-1 and J is TRBJ2-7; TRBD1 matches 7 bases. V was pared by 2 bases and J by 9 bases, with 11 bases of the junction left unmatched. In germline, CDR1 is SGHRS, CDR2 YFSETQ. This CDR3 is 14 amino acids long. CDR3 nucleotide sequence: TGCGCCAGCAGCTTAGACGGACAGGACGACGGGCAGTACTTC. Its protein is CASSLDGQDDGQYF.

V and J are TRBV5-1 and TRBJ2-7, with a tentative D call TRBD2 (7 bases). Germline V gene sequence: CDR1 SGHRS, CDR2 YFSETQ. V lost 5 bases, J lost 4 bases, and 22 bases lay in between. CDR3 length: 16 residues. The CDR3 DNA reads TGCGCCAGCAGGCCGCCCTCGGGAGCGGGACATTACGAGCAGTACTTC. Protein: CASRPPSGAGHYEQYF.

The chain joins TRBV5-1 to TRBJ2-3; D is undetermined. Trimming shortened V by 3 bases and J by 5 bases, and 7 bases separated the two germline ends. Germline V gene lookup returns CDR1 SGHRS and CDR2 YFSETQ. The CDR3 covers 12 residues. CDR3 in DNA: TGCGCCAGCAGCTCGGTCGGAGATACGCAGTATTTT. Translation: CASSSVGDTQYF. Based on the CDR3 plus reference TRBV5-1 and TRBJ2-3, the full variable domain is KAGVTQTPRYLIKTRGQQVTLSCSPISGHRSVSWYQQTPGQGLQFLFEYFSETQRNKGNFPGRFSGRQFSNSRSEMNVSTLELGDSALYLCASSSVGDTQYFGPGTRLTVL.

This clone was counted a single time. This chain links TRBV15 with TRBJ1-5; a weak D match, TRBD1 (5 bases). Germline V CDR1 and CDR2: LNHNV, YYDKDF (reference sequence). With 7 bases removed from V and 5 bases from J, the gap between germline ends came to 15 bases. The CDR3 consists of 14 residues. CDR3 loop: CATKGKGPHQPQHF. Here the CDR3 DNA reads TGTGCCACCAAGGGAAAGGGGCCTCATCAGCCCCAGCATTTT.

The chain uses TRBV6-5 and TRBJ2-7; TRBD1 agrees at 10 bases. V was clipped by 2 bases and J by 3 bases; unmatched bases: 7. Germline V gene lookup returns CDR1 MNHEY and CDR2 SVGAGI. The CDR3 totals 16 residues. The CDR3 DNA is TGTGCCAGCAGTTACAATAGAAGGACAGGGGGCTACGAGCAGTACTTC. Translating it yields CASSYNRRTGGYEQYF.

This sequence joins TRBV5-1 and TRBJ2-1; TRBD1 agrees at 7 bases. The CDR3 length is 14 residues. Per the germline V gene, CDR1 is SGHRS and CDR2 is YFSETQ. The junction had 5 bases not matched to a gene; V was cut back by 4 bases and J by 4 bases. DNA of the CDR3: TGCGCCAGCAGCCTGCCGGGACAGTACAATGAGCAGTTCTTC. Its protein product is CASSLPGQYNEQFF.

The CDR3 sequence is CASSLAGTILEAFF. The CDR3 nucleotides read TGTGCCAGCAGCTTAGCCGGGACAATCCTTGAAGCTTTCTTT. The chain recombines TRBV11-2 with TRBJ1-1; the D gene is possibly TRBD1 (6 bases). The CDR3 is 14 residues long. Germline CDR1 SGHAT, CDR2 FQNNGV. V gave up 1 base and J gave up 7 bases, with 13 bases separating them.

This chain joins TRBV29-1 and TRBJ1-1; D call uncertain. Trimming shortened V by 6 bases and J by 1 base, and 9 bases separated the two germline ends. The V gene's germline CDR1 is SQVTM and CDR2 ANQGSEA. The CDR3 spans 12 residues. The CDR3 DNA reads TGCAGCGTAGGAGAGGAGAACACTGAAGCTTTCTTT. Amino acid sequence: CSVGEENTEAFF.

The CDR3 region is CASGLDRNSPLHF. In nucleotides, the CDR3 is TGTGCCAGCGGATTGGACAGAAATTCACCCCTCCACTTT. The gene calls are TRBV9 and TRBJ1-6, with TRBD1 as a possible D gene (6 bases). Trimming took 7 bases from V and 7 from J, leaving 12 bases between them. This CDR3 contains 13 residues. CDR1 SGDLS and CDR2 YYNGEE come from the germline V gene.

The chain employs TRBV7-6 and TRBJ1-2; possible D gene TRBD1, 5 bases. The CDR3 extends over 17 amino acids. Trimming removed 1 base from V and 0 bases from J, with 15 bases in between. The germline V gene has CDR1 SGHVS and CDR2 FNYEAQ. The CDR3 region is CASSLEKAGTPNYGYTF. CDR3 DNA sequence: TGTGCCAGCAGCTTAGAGAAAGCGGGGACCCCTAACTATGGCTACACCTTC.